One and the same sample provided the 32 T cell receptor beta chains below, sequenced in a study of low-dose radiotherapy and immunotherapy resistance in tumors. Priming of first-strand cDNA relied on TRAV- and TRBV-specific primers (covering alpha and beta chains). The authors ran around 22 PCR cycles to amplify TCRs with a constant-region primer and V-primer adapter. TCRdb itself ran the reads through MiXCR, one entry per CDR3 protein. The sample holds some 16,000 distinct CDR3 sequences, approximately 63% seen once. These receptors were obtained from a human donor with advanced metastatic prostate, ovarian, gallbladder or colorectal cancer (not recorded which). This table probably holds off-target reads from a library built for another chain.

This clonotype has more than one count but fewer than ten. The rearrangement joins TRBV5-1 to TRBJ2-7; the D is unclear. Germline CDR1 is SGHRS and CDR2 is YFSETQ. This CDR3 has 11 residues. V was cut by 4 bases and J by 3 bases, with 5 bases left in between. The CDR3 DNA sequence: TGCGCCAGCAGCAACAACTACGAGCAGTACTTC. Its protein product is CASSNNYEQYF.

The chain combines TRBV11-2 with TRBJ2-7; 8 nucleotides agree with TRBD2. This CDR3 contains 13 residues. Germline CDR1 and CDR2: SGHAT and FQNNGV. Unmatched junction bases numbered 4, after V lost 7 bases and J lost 2 bases. The CDR3 sequence is CASTRAGAYEQYF. The CDR3 DNA sequence: TGTGCCAGCACCCGAGCGGGAGCCTACGAGCAGTACTTC.

This chain connects TRBV28 to TRBJ1-6; TRBD1 might be the D (6 bases). CDR1 and CDR2 from the germline V gene are MDHEN and SYDVKM. The CDR3 runs 17 residues. With 3 bases removed from V and 7 bases from J, the gap between germline ends came to 19 bases. CDR3 loop: CASSFVGAGGGNSPLHF. The CDR3 DNA reads TGTGCCAGCAGTTTTGTGGGGGCGGGGGGAGGGAATTCACCCCTCCACTTT.

This clonotype was seen once. The chain recombines TRBV11-2 with TRBJ2-3, with D perhaps TRBD1 (6 bases). Germline loops: CDR1 SGHAT, CDR2 FQNNGV. V was cut by 5 bases and J by 2 bases, with 17 bases left in between. The CDR3 runs to 16 residues. The CDR3 DNA is TGTGCCAGCAGCCTCTACCAAAGGACAGTCACAGATACGCAGTATTTT. This sequence encodes CASSLYQRTVTDTQYF. The full variable domain, its missing parts supplied by reference TRBV11-2 and TRBJ2-3, is EAGVAQSPRYKIIEKRQSVAFWCNPISGHATLYWYQQILGQGPKLLIQFQNNGVVDDSQLPKDRFSAERLKGVDSTLKIQPAKLEDSAVYLCASSLYQRTVTDTQYFGPGTRLTVL.

This clonotype was seen a handful of times. An end of the junction differs from the germline gene, which may be a read error. CDR3 coding DNA: TGCGCCGGCAGCTTGGAGAGATCGGAGGCTAGCGGGGACACCGGGGAGCTGTTTTTT. The encoded protein is CAGSLERSEASGDTGELFF. J is TRBJ2-2 and V is TRBV5-1; 9 bases align to TRBD2. CDR3 length equals 19 residues. CDR1 and CDR2 (germline): SGHRS, YFSETQ.

This clonotype was detected once. The chain uses TRBV14 and TRBJ1-5, with no clear D. The CDR3 has 13 residues. V was trimmed by 0 bases and J by 6 bases, leaving 6 bases between them. Germline V gene sequence: CDR1 SGHDN, CDR2 FVKESK. CDR3 in amino acids: CASSQDLAQPQHF. The DNA of the CDR3 is TGTGCCAGCAGCCAAGATCTGGCTCAGCCCCAGCATTTT. Based on the CDR3 plus reference TRBV14 and TRBJ1-5, the full variable domain is EAGVTQFPSHSVIEKGQTVTLRCDPISGHDNLYWYRRVMGKEIKFLLHFVKESKQDESGMPNNRFLAERTGGTYSTLKVQPAELEDSGVYFCASSQDLAQPQHFGDGTRLSIL.

This chain connects TRBV5-1 to TRBJ2-1; 9 nucleotides line up with TRBD2. Germline CDR1 SGHRS, CDR2 YFSETQ. The length of the CDR3 is 14 residues. Trimming took 6 bases from V and 3 from J; bases not matched to a gene: 4. The CDR3 nucleotides are TGCGCCAGCACCCTAGCGGGAAGCTACAATGAGCAGTTCTTC. Translation: CASTLAGSYNEQFF.

This clonotype appeared a few times. This chain joins TRBV11-2 and TRBJ2-1; possible D gene TRBD1, 5 bases. V dropped 2 bases and J dropped 6 bases, with 14 bases sitting between them. Germline CDR1 SGHAT, CDR2 FQNNGV. The CDR3 is 15 amino acids. The CDR3 sequence is CASSLKWAGSNEQFF. CDR3 nucleotide sequence: TGTGCCAGCAGCTTAAAGTGGGCAGGGTCCAATGAGCAGTTCTTC.

The chain couples TRBV10-3 to TRBJ2-6; TRBD2 aligns across 11 bases. Looked up from germline, CDR1 is ENHRY and CDR2 is SYGVKD. The trim removed 3 bases at V and 2 bases at J, leaving 3 bases unmatched. The CDR3 has 17 amino acids. CDR3 loop: CAISEIAGGAGANVLTF. The CDR3, as DNA: TGTGCCATCAGTGAAATAGCGGGAGGGGCTGGGGCCAACGTCCTGACTTTC.

The genes are TRBV3-1 and TRBJ2-3; D not certain. The germline V and J ends were trimmed by 3 bases and 2 bases, with 3 bases remaining between them. Germline CDR1 and CDR2: LGHDT and YNNKEL (reference sequence). This CDR3 has 12 amino acids. CDR3 protein: CASSHHTDTQYF. The CDR3 DNA sequence: TGTGCCAGCAGCCACCACACAGATACGCAGTATTTT.

CDR3 DNA: TGTGCCAGCAGTTCGGGAGGGGCCGATCCCACCTATGGCTACACCTTC. Translation gives CASSSGGADPTYGYTF. The rearrangement links TRBV28 to TRBJ1-2; the D gene is possibly TRBD1 (5 bases). Germline CDR1 and CDR2: MDHEN and SYDVKM. The CDR3 length is 16 residues. Deletions cut 4 bases from V and 4 bases from J, with 19 bases between.

This clonotype occurred a few times. The chain employs TRBV29-1 and TRBJ2-7; no clear D. Germline V gene sequence: CDR1 SQVTM, CDR2 ANQGSEA. V was pared by 4 bases and J by 1 base, with 11 bases between. The CDR3 loop spans 13 amino acids. CDR3 residues: CSVGAAASYEQYF. The CDR3 region has the DNA TGCAGCGTTGGCGCGGCAGCATCCTACGAGCAGTACTTC.

The J gene is TRBJ2-1, the V gene TRBV12-3 or TRBV12-4; 7 positions agree with TRBD1. The CDR3 extends over 16 amino acids. J was trimmed by 2 bases and V by 6 bases; bases with no gene match: 10. The CDR3 sequence: CASRRTGPSAYNEQFF. The CDR3 DNA reads as TGTGCCAGCAGAAGGACAGGCCCGAGCGCCTACAATGAGCAGTTCTTC.

The rearrangement links TRBV7-2 to TRBJ2-5; 8 bases are shared with TRBD2. The J segment lost 4 bases and the V segment lost 6 bases, leaving 10 bases of the junction unmatched. The germline CDR1 and CDR2 sequences are SGHTA and FQGNSA. The CDR3 has 15 residues. CDR3 nucleotide sequence: TGTGCCAGCAGTGAGAGGCGGGGGGCGCGAGAGACCCAGTACTTC. Translating it yields CASSERRGARETQYF.

The chain joins TRBV5-1 to TRBJ2-4; tentative D call: TRBD1 (5 bases). Germline V CDR1 and CDR2: SGHRS, YFSETQ. The germline V and J ends were trimmed by 0 bases and 1 base, with 11 bases remaining between them. The CDR3 has 16 residues. The CDR3: CASSLGAGYAKNIQYF. The CDR3, as DNA: TGCGCCAGCAGCTTGGGGGCAGGGTATGCCAAAAACATTCAGTACTTC.

The V gene is TRBV9, the J gene TRBJ2-1; no clear D. V lost 0 bases, J lost 2 bases, and 9 bases lay in between. The CDR3 contains 15 residues. Germline V gene data show CDR1 as SGDLS and CDR2 as YYNGEE. The CDR3 nucleotides are TGTGCCAGCAGCGTAGACCATGGCCCCTACAATGAGCAGTTCTTC. It is translated as CASSVDHGPYNEQFF.

This clonotype was seen more than once but under ten times. The chain has TRBV20-1 and TRBJ2-1; 7 nucleotides match TRBD2. Per germline, CDR1 DFQATT and CDR2 SNEGSKA (reference sequence). Losses at the gene ends were 6 bases for V and 13 bases for J; bases not matched to a gene: 12. The CDR3 runs to 12 residues. The CDR3, as DNA: TGCAGTGCCAACGTAGCGGGCTTTGTACAGTTCTTC. Translation: CSANVAGFVQFF.

The rearrangement joins TRBV20-1 to TRBJ1-2; no reliable D call. Germline CDR1 is DFQATT and CDR2 is SNEGSKA (reference sequence). The CDR3 loop spans 14 amino acids. The germline V and J ends were trimmed by 5 bases and 4 bases, with 17 bases remaining between them. CDR3 sequence reads: CSAHSPEKGYGYTF. DNA for the CDR3: TGCAGTGCTCATTCCCCCGAAAAGGGCTATGGCTACACCTTC.

The gene calls are TRBV7-2 and TRBJ2-5; 8 nucleotides agree with TRBD1. Germline loops: CDR1 SGHTA, CDR2 FQGNSA. The CDR3 length is 15 residues. V shed 0 bases and J 4 bases; nucleotides not matched to a gene: 4. The CDR3 region is CASSLAGTGTETQYF. The DNA of the CDR3 is TGTGCCAGCAGCTTAGCCGGGACAGGAACAGAGACCCAGTACTTC.

The CDR3 region is CASSLPTGAKPYEQYF. CDR3 DNA sequence: TGCGCCAGCAGCTTACCCACCGGGGCCAAACCCTACGAGCAGTACTTC. The gene calls are TRBV5-1 and TRBJ2-7; possibly TRBD1 or TRBD2 for D (5 bases each). The germline V gene encodes CDR1 SGHRS and CDR2 YFSETQ. The CDR3 is made up of 16 amino acids. V shed 2 bases and J shed 2 bases, with 17 bases lying between them.

The chain recombines TRBV12-3 or TRBV12-4 with TRBJ1-6; 8 nucleotides line up with TRBD1. V was pared by 2 bases and J by 11 bases, with 2 bases of the junction left unmatched. The CDR3 sequence is 13 residues long. The CDR3 DNA reads TGTGCCAGCAGTTTAACAGGGGGAACACCCCTCCACTTT. As protein: CASSLTGGTPLHF.

The chain combines TRBV9 with TRBJ1-2, with D tentatively TRBD1 (5 bases). The V gene's germline CDR1 is SGDLS and CDR2 YYNGEE. The CDR3 has 11 amino acids. Trimming shortened V by 8 bases and J by 7 bases, and 12 bases separated the two germline ends. The DNA for the CDR3 is TGTGCCAGAGGGGTAGGTCTTGGCTACACCTTC. Protein product: CARGVGLGYTF.

The rearrangement joins TRBV27 to TRBJ2-7; D possibly uses TRBD1 or TRBD2 (5 bases each). CDR1 and CDR2 from the germline V gene are MNHEY and SMNVEV (reference sequence). CDR3 size: 14 residues. V dropped 4 bases and J dropped 5 bases, with 15 bases sitting between them. CDR3 region: CASSSDPTADEQYF. The CDR3 coding sequence is TGTGCCAGCAGTTCTGACCCGACAGCGGACGAGCAGTACTTC.

This clonotype has just a few counts. V and J are TRBV7-8 and TRBJ2-5; 7 bases align to TRBD1. With 5 bases clipped from V and 5 bases from J, the junction kept 11 bases outside the gene matches. CDR3 length equals 15 residues. Germline loops: CDR1 SGHVS, CDR2 FQNEAQ. CDR3 protein: CASSLDRAFRETQYF. DNA of the CDR3: TGTGCCAGCAGCCTTGACAGGGCTTTTCGGGAGACCCAGTACTTC.

The genes are TRBV2 and TRBJ1-5; D perhaps matches TRBD1 (5 bases). The V end lost 4 bases, the J end lost 7 bases, and 8 bases lay between the germline ends. Germline V gene sequence: CDR1 SNHLY, CDR2 FYNNEI. This CDR3 has 12 residues. CDR3 DNA: TGTGCCAGCAGTGTTGACAGACAGCCCCAGCATTTT. Translation: CASSVDRQPQHF.

This clonotype was recorded only once. The chain employs TRBV6-2 or TRBV6-3 and TRBJ1-6; D gene unclear. V was shortened by 8 bases and J by 8 bases, with 13 bases between the two germline ends. This CDR3 comprises 13 residues. Germline V gene sequence: CDR1 MNHEY, CDR2 SVGEGT. CDR3 sequence reads: CASRDTGDSPLHF. CDR3 nucleotide sequence: TGTGCCAGCCGCGACACGGGAGATTCACCCCTCCACTTT.

This clonotype occurred a few times. This chain joins TRBV10-3 and TRBJ2-7; D remains unclear. The CDR3 loop spans 15 amino acids. CDR1 and CDR2 (germline): ENHRY, SYGVKD. The V and J ends lost 3 bases and 2 bases respectively, with 14 bases between them. CDR3 sequence reads: CAISDSTRRPYEQYF. The CDR3 DNA follows: TGTGCCATCAGTGATTCTACACGGCGACCCTACGAGCAGTACTTC.

The chain employs TRBV5-1 and TRBJ1-1; no clear D gene. The CDR3 is 15 residues long. Germline V CDR1 and CDR2: SGHRS, YFSETQ. Trimming stripped 0 bases from V and 4 bases from J, with 13 bases between. CDR3 sequence: CASSLDGEIGTEAFF. CDR3 coding DNA: TGCGCCAGCAGCTTGGACGGGGAAATAGGCACTGAAGCTTTCTTT. Complete variable domain (other parts from reference TRBV5-1 and TRBJ1-1): KAGVTQTPRYLIKTRGQQVTLSCSPISGHRSVSWYQQTPGQGLQFLFEYFSETQRNKGNFPGRFSGRQFSNSRSEMNVSTLELGDSALYLCASSLDGEIGTEAFFGQGTRLTVV.

The gene calls are TRBV14 and TRBJ2-7; tentative D call: TRBD2 (6 bases). There are 14 residues in the CDR3. The V end was cut by 4 bases, the J end by 3 bases, with 13 bases between. CDR1 and CDR2 (germline): SGHDN, FVKESK. The DNA for the CDR3 is TGTGCCAGCAGCCTTCTCGGGAGCGGCTACGAGCAGTACTTC. Translation gives CASSLLGSGYEQYF. Complete variable domain (other parts from reference TRBV14 and TRBJ2-7): EAGVTQFPSHSVIEKGQTVTLRCDPISGHDNLYWYRRVMGKEIKFLLHFVKESKQDESGMPNNRFLAERTGGTYSTLKVQPAELEDSGVYFCASSLLGSGYEQYFGPGTRLTVT.

Only a few counts were recorded for this clonotype. The chain uses TRBV28 and TRBJ2-7; TRBD1 aligns across 9 bases. The CDR3 has 14 residues. The trim removed 5 bases at V and 0 bases at J, leaving 2 bases unmatched. Germline V lookup: CDR1 MDHEN, CDR2 SYDVKM. The CDR3 DNA sequence: TGTGCCAGCAGTGAACAGGGGGCCTCCTACGAGCAGTACTTC. Translation gives CASSEQGASYEQYF.

The gene calls are TRBV29-1 and TRBJ2-3; 9 positions agree with TRBD2. The V segment lost 2 bases and the J segment 2 bases; nucleotides outside the gene matches: 8. CDR1 is SQVTM, CDR2 ANQGSEA, per germline. The CDR3 length is 16 residues. This chain's CDR3 is CSVEPSVAGATDTQYF. The CDR3 region has the DNA TGCAGCGTTGAACCGTCGGTAGCGGGGGCCACAGATACGCAGTATTTT.

This chain connects TRBV6-8 to TRBJ2-7; D gene uncertain. Trimming cost V 6 bases and J 4 bases, with 7 bases left between them. The CDR3 totals 11 residues. Looked up from germline, CDR1 is MNHGY and CDR2 is SAAAGT. DNA of the CDR3: TGTGCCAGCAGCACCCCTTACGAGCAGTACTTC. It specifies CASSTPYEQYF.